These 11 T cell receptor beta chains share one sample of origin, sequenced in a study of blood T cell repertoires in COVID-19. Method: immunoSEQ multiplex PCR; TCRdb's copy keeps in-frame clones and lacks some. The sample yields roughly 150,000 clones, more than 65% seen once. Sequencing used peripheral blood. These receptors were taken from a woman aged 50 to 65 in a cohort sampled during active or convalescent COVID-19.

The J gene is TRBJ1-1, the V gene TRBV18, with D maybe TRBD1 (6 bases). Germline V gene data show CDR1 as KGHSH and CDR2 as LQKENI. The CDR3 runs to 14 residues. V gave up 3 bases and J gave up 5 bases, with 13 bases separating them. CDR3 sequence: CASSPQGRETEAFF. The DNA of the CDR3 is TGTGCCAGCTCACCCCAGGGGAGAGAAACTGAAGCTTTCTTT. The full variable domain, with the rest looked up from reference TRBV18 and TRBJ1-1, is NAGVMQNPRHLVRRRGQEARLRCSPMKGHSHVYWYRQLPEEGLKFMVYLQKENIIDESGMPKERFSAEFPKEGPSILRIQQVVRGDSAAYFCASSPQGRETEAFFGQGTRLTVV.

This chain uses TRBV7-9 with TRBJ2-7; tentatively, D is TRBD1 (7 bases). Germline CDR1 reads SEHNR; CDR2 reads FQNEAQ (reference sequence). CDR3 length equals 15 residues. Trimming shortened V by 2 bases and J by 2 bases, and 13 bases separated the two germline ends. The CDR3 DNA is TGTGCCAGCAGCTTAATGCAGGGGGGAACCTACGAGCAGTACTTC. This gives the protein CASSLMQGGTYEQYF.

The genes are TRBV5-8 and TRBJ2-7; D is uncertain. V was shortened by 0 bases and J by 3 bases, with 13 bases between the two germline ends. Germline V gene sequence: CDR1 SGHTS, CDR2 YDEGEE. The CDR3 length is 15 residues. CDR3 amino acids: CASSLGSLSIYEQYF. CDR3 nucleotide sequence: TGTGCCAGCAGCTTGGGTAGCCTGAGCATCTACGAGCAGTACTTC.

The rearrangement uses TRBV19 and TRBJ2-1, with 9 bases that match TRBD2. The CDR3 spans 17 residues. Germline V gene sequence: CDR1 LNHDA, CDR2 SQIVND (reference sequence). V gave up 8 bases and J gave up 5 bases; unmatched junction bases: 16. For the CDR3, the DNA is TGTGCCAGTGGGCACGACCCTCTAGCGGGGACCAACAATGAGCAGTTCTTC. Translating it yields CASGHDPLAGTNNEQFF.

This chain connects TRBV20-1 to TRBJ2-7, with D possibly TRBD1 on 8 matching bases. Germline V gives CDR1 DFQATT, CDR2 SNEGSKA (reference sequence). The CDR3 runs 15 residues. V was clipped by 6 bases and J by 6 bases, with 24 bases between them. Here the CDR3 DNA reads TGCAGTGCCAGTGAGGGGGGGCAGGGGGCAATCGAGCAGTACTTC. Translated: CSASEGGQGAIEQYF.

This clone was seen a single time. This chain joins TRBV2 and TRBJ2-2; D might be TRBD1 (6 bases). The CDR3 is 15 amino acids. Germline V gene lookup returns CDR1 SNHLY and CDR2 FYNNEI. V dropped 6 bases and J dropped 3 bases, with 14 bases sitting between them. This CDR3 is CASRKQGMDTGELFF. The CDR3 bases are TGTGCCAGCAGAAAACAGGGTATGGACACCGGGGAGCTGTTTTTT.

The chain has TRBV6-5 and TRBJ2-5; D remains unclear. Per the germline V gene, CDR1 is MNHEY and CDR2 is SVGAGI. The CDR3 consists of 13 residues. V was pared by 8 bases and J by 5 bases, with 15 bases between. CDR3 in amino acids: CASVRVFTETQYF. The CDR3 coding sequence is TGTGCCAGCGTTCGGGTCTTTACTGAGACCCAGTACTTC.

This rearrangement joins TRBV18 to TRBJ2-5, with D perhaps TRBD2 (6 bases). Trimming cost V 2 bases and J 2 bases, with 9 bases left between them. From germline, CDR1 is KGHSH and CDR2 LQKENI. The CDR3 totals 14 residues. The CDR3 region is CASSPLAAQETQYF. The CDR3 bases are TGTGCCAGCTCACCATTAGCGGCGCAAGAGACCCAGTACTTC. Using reference TRBV18 and TRBJ2-5 for the parts outside the CDR3, the full variable domain is NAGVMQNPRHLVRRRGQEARLRCSPMKGHSHVYWYRQLPEEGLKFMVYLQKENIIDESGMPKERFSAEFPKEGPSILRIQQVVRGDSAAYFCASSPLAAQETQYFGPGTRLLVL.

This chain joins TRBV12-2 and TRBJ2-5; the table names TRBD1, a call not compared with the DNA. TRBV12-2 corresponds to a pseudogene. The CDR3 runs to 16 residues. This chain's CDR3 is CASRFQGGAQLETQYF. CDR3 in DNA: TGTGCAAGTCGCTTCCAGGGCGGCGCACAACTAGAGACCCAGTACTTC.

V and J are TRBV27 and TRBJ1-1; D might be TRBD1 (5 bases). V lost 4 bases and J 1 base, leaving 10 bases between the germline ends. From germline, CDR1 is MNHEY and CDR2 SMNVEV (reference sequence). The CDR3 runs to 14 residues. In DNA, the CDR3 is TGTGCCAGCAGTTCCAGGGTCGGGAACACTGAAGCTTTCTTT. This encodes CASSSRVGNTEAFF.

This rearrangement joins TRBV6-1 to TRBJ1-2, with D hard to call. The CDR3 totals 14 residues. CDR1 and CDR2 from the germline V gene are MNHNS and SASEGT. With 0 bases removed from V and 6 bases from J, the gap between germline ends came to 11 bases. CDR3: CASSEAWQTNGYTF. The CDR3 DNA sequence: TGTGCCAGCAGTGAAGCCTGGCAAACAAATGGCTACACCTTC.